The entry that follows covers one T cell receptor (beta chain) sequence. Germline assignment: CDR1 MDHEN and CDR2 SYDVKM. V was trimmed by 6 bases and J by 2 bases, leaving 13 bases between them. The CDR3 has 14 amino acids. This specimen comes from a study of CD8 T cells in Susac syndrome. The authors carried out high-throughput sequencing of TCR beta. They applied it to CD8+ and CD4+ T cells obtained from blood. TEMRA cells were FACS-enriched and CD8+ and CD4+ T cells negatively isolated. cDNA came from around 0.54 to 1 ug RNA primed by random hexamers. It was immunoSEQ multiplex PCR that amplified TCR beta CDR3 across 54 Vbeta and 13 Jbeta. Each CDR3 protein gets one entry after TCRdb re-called the immunoSEQ multiplex PCR reads with MiXCR. The table shows approximately 300,000 distinct CDR3 sequences, with around 85% occurring only once.

V gene TRBV28 combines with J gene TRBJ2-5; no firm D call. Sample: CD8+ T cells from PBMCs. This TCR derives from a human donor with multiple sclerosis. This CDR3 reads CASRGRGSQETQYF. CDR3 bases: TGTGCCAGCAGAGGGCGAGGCAGTCAAGAGACCCAGTACTTC.